This TCR beta chain was recovered during a study of cytomegalovirus exposure and HLA in healthy donors. Notes on the study in general: Rarity characterized most TCR sequences, yet some public TCRs appeared in many donors. Both high specificity and high sensitivity reportedly marked the classifier's diagnosis of cytomegalovirus status. In a later analysis, TCR association rates varied by HLA locus: DRB1 most, HLA-C fewest.

PCR employed 60 Vbeta and 13 Jbeta primers. Assay: immunoSEQ multiplex PCR; the TCRdb copy retains only in-frame clones and omits some. The sample contains 110,000 or so clones, roughly 8.6% of which appear only once. CDR3 length: 13 amino acids. The germline CDR1 and CDR2 sequences are GTSNPN and SVGIG (reference sequence). The trim removed 7 bases at V and 6 bases at J, leaving 6 bases unmatched. As to this clone: What it recognizes is unknown.

Sequencing used PBMCs. The source is a woman in her 40s in good health and CMV-seropositive. The chain carries TRBV30 and TRBJ1-1, with 12 bases matching TRBD1. The CDR3 protein is CASWDRGHSEAFF. The DNA for the CDR3 is TGTGCCTCGTGGGACAGGGGGCATTCTGAAGCTTTCTTT. Variable domain in full (rest from reference TRBV30 and TRBJ1-1): SQTIHQWPATLVQPVGSPLSLECTVEGTSNPNLYWYRQAAGRGLQLLFYSVGIGQISSEVPQNLSASRPQDRQFILSSKKLLLSDSGFYLCASWDRGHSEAFFGQGTRLTVV.